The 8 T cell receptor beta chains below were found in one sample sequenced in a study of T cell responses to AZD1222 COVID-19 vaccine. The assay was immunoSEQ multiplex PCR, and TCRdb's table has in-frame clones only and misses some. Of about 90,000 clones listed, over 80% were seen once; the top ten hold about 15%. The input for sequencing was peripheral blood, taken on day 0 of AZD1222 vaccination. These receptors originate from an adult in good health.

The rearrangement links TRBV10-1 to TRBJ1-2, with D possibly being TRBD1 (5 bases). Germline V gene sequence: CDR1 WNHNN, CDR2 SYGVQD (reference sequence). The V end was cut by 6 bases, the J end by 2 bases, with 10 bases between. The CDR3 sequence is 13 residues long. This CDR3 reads CASSPTGNYGYTF. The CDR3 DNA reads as TGCGCCAGCAGCCCCACAGGAAACTATGGCTACACCTTC.

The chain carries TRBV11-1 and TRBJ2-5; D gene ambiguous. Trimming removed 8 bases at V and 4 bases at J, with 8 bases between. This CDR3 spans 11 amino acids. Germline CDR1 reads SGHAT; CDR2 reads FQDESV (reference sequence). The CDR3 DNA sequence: TGTGCCAGCGGATATGGAGAGACCCAGTACTTC. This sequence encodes CASGYGETQYF.

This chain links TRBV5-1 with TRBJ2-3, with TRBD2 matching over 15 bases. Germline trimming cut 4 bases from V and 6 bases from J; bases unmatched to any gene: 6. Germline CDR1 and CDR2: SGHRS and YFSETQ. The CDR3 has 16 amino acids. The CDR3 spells CASSHGTSGRMDTQYF. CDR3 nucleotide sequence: TGCGCCAGCAGCCACGGGACTAGCGGGAGGATGGATACGCAGTATTTT.

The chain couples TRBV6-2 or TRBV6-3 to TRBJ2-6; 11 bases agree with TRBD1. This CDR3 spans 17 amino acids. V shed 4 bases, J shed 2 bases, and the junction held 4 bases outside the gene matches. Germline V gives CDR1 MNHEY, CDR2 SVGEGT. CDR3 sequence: CASSSGTGGAGANVLTF. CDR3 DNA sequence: TGTGCCAGCAGTTCCGGGACAGGGGGTGCTGGGGCCAACGTCCTGACTTTC.

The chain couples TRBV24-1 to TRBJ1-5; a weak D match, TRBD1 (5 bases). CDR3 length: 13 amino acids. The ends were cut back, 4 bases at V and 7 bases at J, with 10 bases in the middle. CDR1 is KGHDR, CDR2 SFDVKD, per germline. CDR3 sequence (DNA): TGTGCCACCAGTGACGGGGGAGGGCAGCCCCAGCATTTT. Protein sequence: CATSDGGGQPQHF.

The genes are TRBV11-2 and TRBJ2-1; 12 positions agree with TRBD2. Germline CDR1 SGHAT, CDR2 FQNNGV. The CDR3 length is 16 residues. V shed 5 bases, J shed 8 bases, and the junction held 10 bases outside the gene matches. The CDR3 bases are TGTGCCAGCAGCGGCCTAGCGGGAGGGCCCGGGTATGAGCAGTTCTTC. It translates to CASSGLAGGPGYEQFF.

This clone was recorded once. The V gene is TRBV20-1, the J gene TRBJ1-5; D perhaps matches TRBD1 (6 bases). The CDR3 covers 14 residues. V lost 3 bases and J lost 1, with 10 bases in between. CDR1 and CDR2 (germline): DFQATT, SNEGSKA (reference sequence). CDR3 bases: TGCAGTGCTAGTCCGGGACACAGCAATCAGCCCCAGCATTTT. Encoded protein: CSASPGHSNQPQHF.

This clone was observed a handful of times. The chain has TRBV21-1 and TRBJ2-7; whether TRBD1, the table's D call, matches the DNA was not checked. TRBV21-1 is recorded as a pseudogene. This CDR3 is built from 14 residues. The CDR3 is CASSSGQLSYEQYF. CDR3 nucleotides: TGTGCCAGCAGCTCGGGACAGTTATCCTACGAGCAGTACTTC.